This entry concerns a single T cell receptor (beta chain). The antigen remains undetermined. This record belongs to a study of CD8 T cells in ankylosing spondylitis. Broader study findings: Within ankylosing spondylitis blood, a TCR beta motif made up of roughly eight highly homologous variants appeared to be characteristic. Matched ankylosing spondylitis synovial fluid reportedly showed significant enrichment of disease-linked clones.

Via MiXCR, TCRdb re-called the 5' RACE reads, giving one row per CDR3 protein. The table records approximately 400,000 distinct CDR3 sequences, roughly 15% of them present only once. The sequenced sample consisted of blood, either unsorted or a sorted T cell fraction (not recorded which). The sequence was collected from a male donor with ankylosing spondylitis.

This chain's CDR3 is CASSTRPTGTGGNQPQHF. Written as DNA, the CDR3 is TGTGCCAGTAGTACCCGCCCGACCGGGACAGGGGGCAATCAGCCCCAGCATTTT. V usage is TRBV19 and J usage is TRBJ1-5; TRBD1 matches at 10 bases. Germline CDR1 LNHDA, CDR2 SQIVND (reference sequence). The V and J ends lost 4 bases and 2 bases, in that order; junction bases with no gene match: 11. The CDR3 runs 18 residues.